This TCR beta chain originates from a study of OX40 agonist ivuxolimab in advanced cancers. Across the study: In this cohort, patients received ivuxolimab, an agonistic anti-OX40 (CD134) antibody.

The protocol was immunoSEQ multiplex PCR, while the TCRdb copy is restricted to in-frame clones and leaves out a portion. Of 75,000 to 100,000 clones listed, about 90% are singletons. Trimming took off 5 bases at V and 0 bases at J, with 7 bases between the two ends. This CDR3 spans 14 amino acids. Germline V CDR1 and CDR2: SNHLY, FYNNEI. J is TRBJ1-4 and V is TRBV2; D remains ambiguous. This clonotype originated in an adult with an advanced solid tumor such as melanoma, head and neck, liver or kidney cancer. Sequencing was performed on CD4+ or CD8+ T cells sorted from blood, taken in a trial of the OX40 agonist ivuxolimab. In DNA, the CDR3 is TGTGCCAGCAGTCCTTTAACAACTAATGAAAAACTGTTTTTT. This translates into CASSPLTTNEKLFF.